Listed here are 19 T cell receptor beta chains from one sample, sequenced in a study of blood T cell repertoires in COVID-19. TCRdb's copy holds only in-frame clones and misses some; the assay was immunoSEQ multiplex PCR. The sample carries just under 90,000 clones, about 88% recorded once. Sequenced: peripheral blood. These TCRs come from an elderly woman with acute or convalescent COVID-19.

This chain joins TRBV3-1 (or the pseudogene TRBV3-2) and TRBJ2-1, with no clear D. V lost 1 base and J lost 0, with 13 bases in between. CDR3 length: 17 amino acids. Germline V CDR1 and CDR2: LGHDT, YNNKEL (reference sequence). The CDR3 reads CASSQGIAPSSYNEQFF. CDR3 nucleotides: TGTGCCAGCAGCCAAGGGATAGCCCCGAGCTCCTACAATGAGCAGTTCTTC.

This clone was seen a single time. The chain is built from TRBV5-5 and TRBJ2-7; 7 bases map to TRBD1. Per the germline V gene, CDR1 is SGHKS and CDR2 is YYEKEE (reference sequence). Trimming cost V 0 bases and J 3 bases; bases outside gene matches: 6. The CDR3 has 15 residues. In DNA form, the CDR3 reads TGTGCCAGCAGCTTGGCCTTAGGGGGCTACTACGAGCAGTACTTC. This encodes CASSLALGGYYEQYF.

The chain employs TRBV7-2 and TRBJ1-5; a possible D gene is TRBD1 (6 bases). Trimming cost V 5 bases and J 5 bases, with 19 bases left between them. The CDR3 is 16 amino acids. CDR1 is SGHTA and CDR2 is FQGNSA in the germline V gene. CDR3 protein: CASSLGAGGADQPQHF. The CDR3 DNA is TGTGCCAGCAGCCTAGGGGCGGGGGGCGCCGATCAGCCCCAGCATTTT.

CDR3 protein: CASSPSGGLTYEQYF. The CDR3 DNA sequence: TGTGCCAGCAGCCCTAGCGGGGGGTTAACCTACGAGCAGTACTTC. The chain is built from TRBV7-2 and TRBJ2-7; TRBD2 matches 11 bases. Per the germline V gene, CDR1 is SGHTA and CDR2 is FQGNSA. The CDR3 sequence is 15 residues long. V was clipped by 5 bases and J by 2 bases; unmatched bases: 5.

The V gene is TRBV24-1, the J gene TRBJ2-5; D unclear. The CDR3 spans 15 residues. Trimming pared 4 bases from V and 5 bases from J, leaving 16 bases between. Germline lookup yields CDR1 KGHDR and CDR2 SFDVKD. CDR3 DNA: TGTGCCACCAGTGACCCCGGATCTATACAGGAGACCCAGTACTTC. As protein: CATSDPGSIQETQYF.

The chain joins TRBV4-1 to TRBJ2-3, with TRBD2 matching 13 bases. J lost 2 bases, V lost 0 bases, and 2 bases had no gene match. Per germline, CDR1 MGHRA and CDR2 YSYEKL. This CDR3 has 17 amino acids. CDR3 DNA: TGCGCCAGCAGCCAAGAGACTAGCGGGGGGTTCACAGATACGCAGTATTTT. This sequence encodes CASSQETSGGFTDTQYF.

The rearrangement uses TRBV6-5 and TRBJ2-2, with 10 bases identical to TRBD1. The CDR3 has 15 residues. Germline CDR1 and CDR2: MNHEY and SVGAGI. V lost 6 bases, J lost 5 bases, and 6 bases stayed unmatched. The CDR3 bases are TGTGCCAGCAGATTGACAGGGGGCCGAACCGGGGAGCTGTTTTTT. Its protein is CASRLTGGRTGELFF.

This clone appeared a few times. Compared with germline, one end of the junction differs, possibly owing to a read error. This sequence joins TRBV2 and TRBJ1-5; no clear D. The CDR3 covers 13 residues. Germline CDR1 SNHLY, CDR2 FYNNEI. CDR3 loop: CASSEDRVRPQHF. CDR3 bases: TGTGCCAGCAGCGAAGACCGTGTGCGGCCCCAGCATTTT.

V is TRBV20-1 and J is TRBJ1-1, with TRBD1 matching over 7 bases. The germline CDR1 and CDR2 sequences are DFQATT and SNEGSKA (reference sequence). J was trimmed by 10 bases and V by 3 bases; bases with no gene match: 2. The CDR3 sequence is 10 residues long. The CDR3 spells CSARRDRAFF. The CDR3 DNA sequence: TGCAGTGCTAGGCGGGACAGAGCTTTCTTT.

This clone has more than one count but fewer than ten. The chain recombines TRBV7-3 with TRBJ2-5, with TRBD2 matching 8 bases. Per the germline V gene, CDR1 is SGHTA and CDR2 is FQGTGA. V was clipped by 5 bases and J by 5 bases; unmatched bases: 10. CDR3 length: 15 residues. The CDR3 coding sequence is TGTGCCAGCAGCCCTAACGCGGAGCGGGGGGAGACCCAGTACTTC. It translates to CASSPNAERGETQYF.

The rearrangement uses TRBV27 and TRBJ1-1; D possibly corresponds to TRBD1 (5 bases). CDR3 length: 15 amino acids. Germline loops: CDR1 MNHEY, CDR2 SMNVEV (reference sequence). V dropped 1 base and J dropped 4 bases, with 13 bases sitting between them. The CDR3, as DNA: TGTGCCAGCAGTTTATACGGGGGGATGGCCACTGAAGCTTTCTTT. It codes for CASSLYGGMATEAFF.

This sequence joins TRBV21-1 and TRBJ2-3; the D segment call TRBD2 is taken from the table without a DNA check. TRBV21-1 is noted as a pseudogene. This CDR3 region has 17 residues. The CDR3 nucleotides are TGTGCCAGCAGCAAGGACGCGACTAGCGGACTCACAGATACGCAGTATTTT. It translates to CASSKDATSGLTDTQYF.

This clone was counted a single time. The chain combines TRBV9 with TRBJ2-1; 7 bases agree with TRBD1. Germline CDR1 reads SGDLS; CDR2 reads YYNGEE. The CDR3 is 18 residues long. After removal of 4 bases from V and 3 bases from J, the junction contained 16 bases not matched to a gene. DNA of the CDR3: TGTGCCAGCAGCCCCAGCCCTCTTACAGGGGATCTCTACAATGAGCAGTTCTTC. It translates to CASSPSPLTGDLYNEQFF.

J is TRBJ2-1 and V is TRBV4-2; D remains ambiguous. Germline CDR1 reads LGHNA; CDR2 reads YNFKEQ. The V and J ends lost 0 bases and 5 bases respectively, with 5 bases between them. The CDR3 is 13 amino acids. The CDR3 nucleotides read TGTGCCAGCAGCCAAGAATGGCACAATGAGCAGTTCTTC. Amino acids: CASSQEWHNEQFF.

V is TRBV28 and J is TRBJ2-2; 8 bases agree with TRBD1. Per the germline V gene, CDR1 is MDHEN and CDR2 is SYDVKM. Germline trimming cut 5 bases from V and 7 bases from J; bases unmatched to any gene: 9. The CDR3 consists of 15 residues. The CDR3, as DNA: TGTGCCAGCAGTAATACCCAGGGGGCAATCGGGGAGCTGTTTTTT. Its translation: CASSNTQGAIGELFF.

The chain combines TRBV30 with TRBJ1-4; possible D gene TRBD1, 5 bases. With 3 bases removed from V and 0 bases from J, the gap between germline ends came to 8 bases. This CDR3 is built from 14 residues. Germline assignment: CDR1 GTSNPN and CDR2 SVGIG (reference sequence). As DNA, the CDR3 is TGTGCCTGGAGGGACAAGGCAACTAATGAAAAACTGTTTTTT. This encodes CAWRDKATNEKLFF.

CDR3 sequence: CASILRAGTSGRGDTQYF. CDR3 sequence (DNA): TGTGCCAGCATACTCAGAGCCGGGACTAGCGGGAGGGGAGATACGCAGTATTTT. This chain links TRBV28 with TRBJ2-3; 16 bases match TRBD2. The junction had 12 bases not matched to a gene; V was cut back by 7 bases and J by 5 bases. This CDR3 spans 18 amino acids. CDR1 MDHEN and CDR2 SYDVKM come from the germline V gene.

The rearrangement joins TRBV29-1 to TRBJ1-4, with TRBD1 matching 10 bases. The CDR3 has 15 residues. Germline CDR1 and CDR2: SQVTM and ANQGSEA. The junction had 9 bases not matched to a gene; V was cut back by 6 bases and J by 5 bases. CDR3 bases: TGCAGCGTAGCCGGGACAGGGGCGTTAAATGAAAAACTGTTTTTT. Encoded protein: CSVAGTGALNEKLFF.

The chain employs TRBV5-4 and TRBJ2-2; 8 bases match TRBD2. The ends lost 2 bases at V and 6 bases at J; junction bases unmatched: 9. This CDR3 spans 16 amino acids. CDR1 and CDR2 (germline): SGHNT, YYREEE (reference sequence). CDR3 in DNA: TGTGCCAGCAGCTTTTTGGGACTAGTGGGGGCCGGGGAGCTGTTTTTT. Its protein product is CASSFLGLVGAGELFF.